This entry lists 6 T cell receptor beta chains sequenced from one sample in a study of control samples from healthy donors and cancer patients. Assay used: immunoSEQ multiplex PCR; TCRdb lists only in-frame clones, some missing. The sample shows around 130,000 clones, roughly 88% of them seen only once. Sequenced material: blood. The source of these receptors is a man aged 50-60 years in good health.

The chain employs TRBV11-3 and TRBJ2-5; TRBD2 is a possible D gene (5 bases). The last part of the DNA fits TRBJ2-7 better; the J call may be wrong. The CDR3 runs 16 residues. Germline V CDR1 and CDR2: SGHNT, YENEEA. DNA for the CDR3: TGTGCCAGCAGCTGGACTTCCGGCCGATCTCCTTACGAGCAGTACTTC. Its protein product is CASSWTSGRSPYEQYF.

In this sample, this clone turned up once. The chain is built from TRBV7-2 and TRBJ1-2; 12 nucleotides line up with TRBD1. There are 17 residues in the CDR3. Per the germline V gene, CDR1 is SGHTA and CDR2 is FQGNSA. The J segment lost 8 bases and the V segment lost 2 bases, leaving 12 bases of the junction unmatched. Here the CDR3 DNA reads TGTGCCAGCAGCTTAAAAGGGACAGGGGGCGTTCTCGGAGGCTACACCTTC. It yields the protein CASSLKGTGGVLGGYTF.

The chain carries TRBV3-1 (or the pseudogene TRBV3-2) and TRBJ2-7, with D possibly being TRBD1 (6 bases). CDR1 and CDR2 from the germline V gene are LGHDT and YNNKEL (reference sequence). V lost 3 bases and J lost 9, with 15 bases in between. The CDR3 is 13 residues long. The CDR3 coding sequence is TGTGCCAGCAGCCAGACCCTAACAGGGTCGCAGTACTTC. Translation gives CASSQTLTGSQYF.

V gene TRBV3-1 (or the pseudogene TRBV3-2) combines with J gene TRBJ1-2; D unresolved. This CDR3 has 12 residues. The V gene lost 1 base and the J gene lost 8 bases, with 8 bases spanning the gap. Germline V CDR1 and CDR2: LGHDT, YNNKEL (reference sequence). As DNA, the CDR3 is TGTGCCAGCAGCCAAGGAGATGTAGGCTACACCTTC. Translated: CASSQGDVGYTF.

This rearrangement joins TRBV6-5 to TRBJ2-3; 7 bases agree with TRBD2. V shed 6 bases and J 7 bases; nucleotides not matched to a gene: 10. The CDR3 contains 14 residues. Germline CDR1 reads MNHEY; CDR2 reads SVGAGI. The CDR3 loop is CASSRERGGYTQYF. The DNA for the CDR3 is TGTGCCAGCAGCCGGGAACGGGGAGGGTATACGCAGTATTTT.

The genes are TRBV6-5 and TRBJ1-4; 9 bases are a match to TRBD1. CDR1 and CDR2 from the germline V gene are MNHEY and SVGAGI. J lost 4 bases, V lost 6 bases, and 6 bases had no gene match. The CDR3 covers 15 residues. The CDR3 spells CASRRWGQGNEKLFF. The CDR3 DNA reads as TGTGCCAGCAGAAGGTGGGGACAGGGTAATGAAAAACTGTTTTTT.